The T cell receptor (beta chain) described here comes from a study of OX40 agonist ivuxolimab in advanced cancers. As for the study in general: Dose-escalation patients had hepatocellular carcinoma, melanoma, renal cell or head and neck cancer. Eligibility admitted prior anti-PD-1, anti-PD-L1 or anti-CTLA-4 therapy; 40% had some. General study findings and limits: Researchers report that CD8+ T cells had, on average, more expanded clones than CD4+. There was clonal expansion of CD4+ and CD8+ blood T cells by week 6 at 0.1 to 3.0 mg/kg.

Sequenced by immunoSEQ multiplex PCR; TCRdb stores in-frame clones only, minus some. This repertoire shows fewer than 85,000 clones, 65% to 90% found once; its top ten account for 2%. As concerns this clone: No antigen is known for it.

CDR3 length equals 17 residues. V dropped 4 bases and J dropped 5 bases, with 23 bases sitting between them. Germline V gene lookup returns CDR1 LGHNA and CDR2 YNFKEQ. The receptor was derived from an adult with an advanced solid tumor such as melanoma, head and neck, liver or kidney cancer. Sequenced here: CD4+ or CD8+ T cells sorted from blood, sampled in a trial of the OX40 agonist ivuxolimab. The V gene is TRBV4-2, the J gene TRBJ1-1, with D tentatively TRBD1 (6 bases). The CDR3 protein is CASSPLGQPVRGTEAFF. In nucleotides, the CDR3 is TGTGCCAGCAGCCCTCTAGGACAGCCCGTGAGAGGGACTGAAGCTTTCTTT.